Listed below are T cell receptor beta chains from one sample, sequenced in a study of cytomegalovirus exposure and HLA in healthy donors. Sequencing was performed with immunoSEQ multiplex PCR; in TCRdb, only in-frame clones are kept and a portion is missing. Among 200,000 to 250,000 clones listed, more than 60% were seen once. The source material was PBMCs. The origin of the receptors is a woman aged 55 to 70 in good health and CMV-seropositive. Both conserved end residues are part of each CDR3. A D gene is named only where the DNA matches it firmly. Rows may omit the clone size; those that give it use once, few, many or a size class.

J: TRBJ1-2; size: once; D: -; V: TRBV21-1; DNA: TGTGCCAGCAGCAGCCCATGGGGGGTACCCTATGGCTACACCTTC; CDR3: CASSSPWGVPYGYTF
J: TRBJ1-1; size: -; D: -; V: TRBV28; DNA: TGTGCCAGCAGTTCAGTGAACACTGAAGCTTTCTTT; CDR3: CASSSVNTEAFF
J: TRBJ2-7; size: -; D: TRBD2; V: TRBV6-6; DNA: TGTGCCAGCAGCCTAACCGCGCGGCTAGCGGGAATCGAGCAGTACTTC; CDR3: CASSLTARLAGIEQYF
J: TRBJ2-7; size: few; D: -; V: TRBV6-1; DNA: TGTGCCAGCAGTCCAGGGCGTGAGCAGTACTTC; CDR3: CASSPGREQYF
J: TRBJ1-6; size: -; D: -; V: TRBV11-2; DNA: TGTGCCAGCAGCTTGGGGACTACAGGGCATATCCACTTT; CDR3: CASSLGTTGHIHF
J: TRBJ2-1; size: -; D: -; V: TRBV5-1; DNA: TGCGCCAGCAGTAAAGGGGTGGGGTACAATGAGCAGTTCTTC; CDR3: CASSKGVGYNEQFF
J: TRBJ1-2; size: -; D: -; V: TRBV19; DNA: TGTGCCAGTACCATCTCCTCTTCGGGCTATGGCTACACCTTC; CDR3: CASTISSSGYGYTF
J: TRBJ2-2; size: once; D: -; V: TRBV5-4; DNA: TGTGCCAGCAGCTTGGGGGGCGGCGCCGGGGAGCTGTTTTTT; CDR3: CASSLGGGAGELFF
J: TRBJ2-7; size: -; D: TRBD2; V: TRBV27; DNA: TGTGCCAGCAGTTTATCCGTAGCGGGGGCCCCCTACGAGCAGTACTTC; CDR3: CASSLSVAGAPYEQYF
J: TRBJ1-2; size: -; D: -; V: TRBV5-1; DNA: TGCGCCAGCAGCTGGGTGGGGGCCATTGGCTACACCTTC; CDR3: CASSWVGAIGYTF
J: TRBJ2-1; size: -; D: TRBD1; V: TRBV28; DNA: TGTGCCAGCAGTTCTCCGGGGACAGGGCCCTACAATGAGCAGTTCTTC; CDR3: CASSSPGTGPYNEQFF
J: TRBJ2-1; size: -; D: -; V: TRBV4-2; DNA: TGTGCCAGCTCCCTAGGGGGGGAGGGTGAGCAGTTCTTC; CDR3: CASSLGGEGEQFF
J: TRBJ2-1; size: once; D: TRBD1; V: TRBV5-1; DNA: TGCGCCAGCAGCTGGGACAGGGCGGCCTACAATGAGCAGTTCTTC; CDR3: CASSWDRAAYNEQFF
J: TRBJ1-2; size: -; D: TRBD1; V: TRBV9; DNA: TGTGCCAGCAGCTCTCGGGACAGGGATGGCTATGGCTACACCTTC; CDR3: CASSSRDRDGYGYTF
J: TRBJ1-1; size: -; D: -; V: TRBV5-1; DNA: TGCGCCAGCAGCTTGGCCCAGAACACTGAAGCTTTCTTT; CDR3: CASSLAQNTEAFF
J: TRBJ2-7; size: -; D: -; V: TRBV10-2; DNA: TGCGCCAGCAGGGGGACTTATTCCTACGAGCAGTACTTC; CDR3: CASRGTYSYEQYF
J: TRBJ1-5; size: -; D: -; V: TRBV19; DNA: TGTGCCAGTACTCGGTCGGGACAATTTAATCAGCCCCAGCATTTT; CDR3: CASTRSGQFNQPQHF
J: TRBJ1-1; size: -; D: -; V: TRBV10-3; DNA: TGTGCCATCAGTGGGGGTGGCAGGGGGAACACTGAAGCTTTCTTT; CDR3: CAISGGGRGNTEAFF
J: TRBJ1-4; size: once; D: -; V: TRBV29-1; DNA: TGCAGCGCCCAGGACAGCAATGAAAAACTGTTTTTT; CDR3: CSAQDSNEKLFF
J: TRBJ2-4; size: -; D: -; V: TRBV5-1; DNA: TGCGCCAGCAGCTTGGACGGGGCCAAAAACATTCAGTACTTC; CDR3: CASSLDGAKNIQYF
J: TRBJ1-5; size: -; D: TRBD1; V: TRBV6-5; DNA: TGTGCCAGCAGTTTTGACAGGGTGCGGCAGCCCCAGCATTTT; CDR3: CASSFDRVRQPQHF
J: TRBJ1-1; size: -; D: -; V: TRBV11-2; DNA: TGTGCCAGCCAAACCGAGGGAGCGGGAAACACTGAAGCTTTCTTT; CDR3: CASQTEGAGNTEAFF
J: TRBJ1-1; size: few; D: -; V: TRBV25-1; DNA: TGTGCCAGCAGTGATGGGGGGCGGGGGCACACTGAAGCTTTCTTT; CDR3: CASSDGGRGHTEAFF
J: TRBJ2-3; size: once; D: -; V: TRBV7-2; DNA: TGTGCCAGCAGTTCGGGGTTCACAGATACGCAGTATTTT; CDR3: CASSSGFTDTQYF
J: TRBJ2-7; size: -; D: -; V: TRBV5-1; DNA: TGCGCCAGCAGCTTCGGGGGTTACGAGCAGTACTTC; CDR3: CASSFGGYEQYF
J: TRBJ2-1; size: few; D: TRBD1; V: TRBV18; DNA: TGTGCCAGCTTTCCCGGGACAGGAAACTACAATGAGCAGTTCTTC; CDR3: CASFPGTGNYNEQFF
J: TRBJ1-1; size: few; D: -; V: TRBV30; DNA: TGTGCCTGGAGTCGCAGTGGGAGGACTGAAGCTTTCTTT; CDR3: CAWSRSGRTEAFF
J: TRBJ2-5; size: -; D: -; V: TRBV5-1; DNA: TGCGCCAGCAGCTTATCCGGGATTCAAGAGACCCAGTACTTC; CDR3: CASSLSGIQETQYF
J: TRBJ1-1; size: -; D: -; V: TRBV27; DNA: TGTGCCAGCAGTTTATGGACGGGGACTGAAGCTTTCTTT; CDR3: CASSLWTGTEAFF
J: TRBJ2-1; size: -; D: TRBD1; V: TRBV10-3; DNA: TGTGCCACGACCGGGACAGGGGAGTACAATGAGCAGTTCTTC; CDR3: CATTGTGEYNEQFF
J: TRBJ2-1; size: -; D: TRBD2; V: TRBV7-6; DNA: TGTGCCAGCAGTGCGGGGGTTGAGCAGTTCTTC; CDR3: CASSAGVEQFF
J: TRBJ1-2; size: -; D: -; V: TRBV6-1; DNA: TGTGCCAGCTCGGTTTATGGGGGGGCGGACTATGGCTACACCTTC; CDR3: CASSVYGGADYGYTF
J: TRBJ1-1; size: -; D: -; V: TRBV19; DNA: TGTGCCAGTACCTCGCGGGTGGGAAGGGGGATGAACACTGAAGCTTTCTTT; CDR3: CASTSRVGRGMNTEAFF
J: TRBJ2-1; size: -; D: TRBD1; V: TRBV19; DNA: TGTGCCAGTAGTGAACAGGGGTTGTACGATGAGCAGTTCTTC; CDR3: CASSEQGLYDEQFF
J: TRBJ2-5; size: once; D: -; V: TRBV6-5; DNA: TGTGCCAGCAGTCCGCGACTAGGGGAGACCCAGTACTTC; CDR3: CASSPRLGETQYF
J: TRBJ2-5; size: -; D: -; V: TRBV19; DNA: TGTGCCAGTAGTCCAGGGTGGCAGACCCAGTACTTC; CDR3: CASSPGWQTQYF
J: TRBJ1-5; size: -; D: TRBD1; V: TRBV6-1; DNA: TGTGCCAGCAGTGAAGGGGTGAGAGGGGGCGTCGGTCAGCCCCAGCATTTT; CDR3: CASSEGVRGGVGQPQHF
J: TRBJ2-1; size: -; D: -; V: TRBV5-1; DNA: TGCGCCAGCAGCTTGGATCGAGGGTACAATGAGCAGTTCTTC; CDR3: CASSLDRGYNEQFF
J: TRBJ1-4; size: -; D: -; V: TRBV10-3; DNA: TGTGCCATCAGTGAGTCGACGGTCGGACCAGGGAAACTGTTTTTT; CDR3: CAISESTVGPGKLFF
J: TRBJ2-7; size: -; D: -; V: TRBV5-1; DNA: TGCGCCAGCACCCGTGACATAAGCTACGAGCAGTACTTC; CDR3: CASTRDISYEQYF
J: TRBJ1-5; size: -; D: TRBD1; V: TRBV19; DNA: TGTGCCAGTAGTCACCCGGACAGGGCGAGCAATCAGCCCCAGCATTTT; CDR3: CASSHPDRASNQPQHF
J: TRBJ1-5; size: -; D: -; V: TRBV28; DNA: TGTGCCAGCAGACTGACAGGCCGCTCTCAGCCCCAGCATTTT; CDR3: CASRLTGRSQPQHF
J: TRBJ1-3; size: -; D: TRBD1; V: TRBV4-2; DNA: TGTGCCAGCAGCCTTTACGGGACAGGGAACTCTGGAAACGCCATATATTTT; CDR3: CASSLYGTGNSGNAIYF
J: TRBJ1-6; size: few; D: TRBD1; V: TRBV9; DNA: TGTGCCAGCAGCACAGGGACAGTTAATTCACCCCTCCACTTT; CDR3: CASSTGTVNSPLHF
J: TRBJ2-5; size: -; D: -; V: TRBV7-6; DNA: TGTGCCAGCAGCCAACAGTTGGAGACCCAGTACTTC; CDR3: CASSQQLETQYF
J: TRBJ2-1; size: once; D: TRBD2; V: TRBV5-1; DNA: TGCGCCAGCAGCCAACTAGCGGGAACTACCTACAATGAGCAGTTCTTC; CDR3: CASSQLAGTTYNEQFF
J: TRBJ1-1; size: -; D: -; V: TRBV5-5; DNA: TGTGCCAGCAGCTTGGTTCCGACATCGGGTGCGGGCACTGAAGCTTTCTTT; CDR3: CASSLVPTSGAGTEAFF
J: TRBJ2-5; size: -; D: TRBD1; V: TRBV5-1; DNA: TGCGCCAGCAGGACACAGGGGAAGGAGACCCAGTACTTC; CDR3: CASRTQGKETQYF
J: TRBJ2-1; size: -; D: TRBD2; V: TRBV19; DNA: TGTGCCAGTAGTCGCAGCGGGAGGAAAAACTACAATGAGCAGTTCTTC; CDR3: CASSRSGRKNYNEQFF
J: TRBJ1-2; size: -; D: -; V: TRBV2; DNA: TGTGCCACCTCCCCCGGGGACTATGGCTACACCTTC; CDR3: CATSPGDYGYTF
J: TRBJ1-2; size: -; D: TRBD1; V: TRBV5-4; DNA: TGTGCCAGCAGTGCCGGACAGGCCTATGGCTACACCTTC; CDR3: CASSAGQAYGYTF
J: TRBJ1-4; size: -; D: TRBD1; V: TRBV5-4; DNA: TGTGCCAGCAGCCCGGGACAGCGAAATGAAAAACTGTTTTTT; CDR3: CASSPGQRNEKLFF
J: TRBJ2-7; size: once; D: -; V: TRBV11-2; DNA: TGTGCCAGCAGCCCTTTGGGCAGGGTAGGCGCCTACGAGCAGTACTTC; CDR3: CASSPLGRVGAYEQYF